This TCR beta chain originates from a study of cytomegalovirus exposure and HLA in healthy donors (dated by TCRdb to 2015 to 2018). In the study overall: An earlier analysis of 550 to 700 of the donors reported 250 to 300 Gb of sequence data and 120 million or so unique TCR beta sequences from 150 million to 200 million T cells. Approximately 300 gigabases of sequencing data and 70 million to 100 million unique TCR sequences made up an early release that covered about 640 HLA-typed donors. Of the 398 genotyped donors, over 80% were placed in the genetic ancestry cluster associated with self-reported Caucasian donors. The study was designed to test whether signatures of past pathogen exposure could be identified by cataloging public T cell receptors. The T cell repertoires of roughly 660 subjects were profiled by immunosequencing and related to cytomegalovirus serostatus. In addition to the first cohort of 500 to 850 subjects, a separate validation cohort of approximately 130 different subjects was used. The study combined high-throughput TCR immunosequencing, statistical association of individual TCRs with disease status, and machine learning to predict cytomegalovirus infection status. A later analysis re-examined previously published TCR beta repertoires from around 670 donors and added high-resolution HLA genotyping to investigate patterns of TCR occurrence. Rather than drawing on any new phenotypic data, the later analysis identified candidate immune exposures from TCR beta sequences and the way those sequences occurred across donors. An earlier analysis of fewer than 700 of the donors applied high-throughput TCR beta sequencing to assess whether each TCR beta V gene segment acted as functional or pseudogenic. Alongside the repertoire data, information on donor age, sex, ethnicity and CMV serostatus was compiled. In a later genetic analysis, genome-wide SNP genotypes for about three fifths of the roughly 670 donors were used, and that subset was treated as a discovery cohort. All discovery cohort repertoires had been generated on a single sequencing platform. HLA typing included class I and class II loci at four-digit resolution. The number of donors typed differed by locus, with roughly 620-630 for A, B, C, DRB1 and DQB1, more than 500 for DQA1, under 610 for DPA1, and roughly 450 for DPB1. Four to six DR-DQ haplotypes were handled as single units for association and clustering because linkage in the cohort was strong. Across roughly 420 genotyped donors of the cohort, an average of 235,054 unique TCR beta nucleotide sequences per donor were sequenced, and around 20% of those sequences were non-productive.

Taken from the germline V gene, the CDR1 and CDR2 loops are MDHEN and SYDVKM. The CDR3 numbers 15 residues from cysteine through phenylalanine. The retained sequence is limited to the CDR3, 45 bases, with the frame set at the first base. Trimmed from V: 4 bases; trimmed from J: 0 bases; junction bases lacking a gene match: 2. Comments on this clone: It lacks a known antigen. Per-base quality was not reported, and no clone a single base away is much larger than it.

Library generation was performed with the immunoSEQ multiplex PCR assay. A mixture of 60 forward primers for TCR Vbeta segments and 13 reverse primers for TCR Jbeta segments was used in the multiplex PCR. The CDR3 region of rearranged TCR beta genes was amplified from genomic DNA with a multiplex PCR assay. The Illumina HiSeq System was used to sequence the amplified TCR beta libraries as 87-base-pair reads. Processing in the source paper ran as follows. Across the 670 or so repertoires, a later analysis counted approximately 75 million unique TCR beta chains, some 11 million of which were shared by at least two donors. Raw reads were error-corrected and collapsed into unique sequences by a nearest-neighbor algorithm in which closely related sequences were merged to remove PCR and sequencing errors. To assign V, D and J gene segments, CDR3 sequences were aligned to IMGT reference sequences. For a sequence to be retained, at least a six-nucleotide match to both a V gene segment and a J gene segment was required. A rearrangement counted as productive if the CDR3 had no stop codons and remained in frame with V and J, and every other rearrangement counted as non-productive. Following IMGT convention, CDR3 was defined as the stretch from the second conserved V-encoded cysteine to the conserved J-encoded phenylalanine. Sequences without an unambiguous match to a single V gene segment were excluded from the earlier analysis of over 500 of the donors. An earlier analysis of 500 to 700 of the donors classified V segments as functional when productive rearrangements were above 56.7% and as segregating when the standard deviation between donors was above 5%. To diagnose cytomegalovirus status from the catalog of TCR beta chain sequences, a statistical classification framework was built. In a later analysis, TCR nucleotide sequences were compared against IMGT/GENE-DB human TR gene sequences so that V and J genes could be assigned. Using the TCRdist pipeline, a later analysis assigned CDR3 sequences along with most-parsimonious VDJ recombination scenarios. In a later analysis, every TCR beta chain was defined by the combination of its CDR3 amino acid sequence and its V-gene family, and reads without a unique V-gene family were dropped. To address suspected cross-contamination and a sequencing artifact, a later analysis removed some 620 highly shared, low-generation-probability nucleotide sequences. A later analysis calculated a clonal expansion index for each public chain from normalized within-repertoire ranks of inferred template counts. A later analysis computed generation probabilities with a VDJ recombination model fitted to out-of-frame rearrangements, and checked the results against IGoR. In a later analysis, hypergeometric tests were used to score TCR-TCR, TCR-HLA and TCR-CMV co-occurrence, with a repertoire-size bias correction applied to TCR pairs. A later analysis estimated false discovery rates by permuting HLA or CMV assignments 20 times. A later analysis grouped co-occurring TCRs with DBSCAN, adding TCRdist sequence similarity when clustering within HLA-allele-positive subsets. Repertoires with fewer than 30,000 or more than 120,000 public chains were left out of co-occurrence clustering, as were five repertoires with anomalous nucleotide sharing. TCRdb limited this immuneACCESS table to in-frame rearrangements with V and J called. A share of clones is missing; checked studies link under half to unresolved V genes, and the rest is unexplained. V, J and clone size reflect that table, while D and trimming were determined from the DNA. This sample holds some 130,000 clones; approximately 74% were observed only once. The top ten constitute approximately 7.2% of the sample.

Broad study findings and their caveats: In a later analysis, several top co-occurrence clusters were reported to appear linked to parvovirus B19, influenza, CMV and Epstein-Barr virus. Immune exposure information for the cohort was limited to CMV serostatus. In vitro tests confirmed that a few of the cytomegalovirus-associated TCR beta chains recognize cytomegalovirus antigens. Because some donors lacked HLA typing at each locus, the association tests relied only on the typed subset. Sequencing depth was assumed to be roughly uniform across donors in the presence/absence analyses, though that assumption may not hold. Most CMV-associated TCR beta chains appeared to be HLA-restricted in a later analysis, and the HLA associations seemed to be driven largely by CMV exposure. A cluster of highly shared sequence variants was judged likely to represent a technical artifact of the sequencing pipeline. Correlated functional status among segregating V segments might be attributable to linkage disequilibrium, but an unknown experimental factor could not be ruled out. Some IMGT-functional V segments, including TRBV6-2 and TRBV6-3, could not be told apart with the 87-base-pair reads, so those segments were excluded. A further reported finding was that TCR beta sequences accurately predicted the HLA-A and HLA-B alleles for most subjects in the first cohort. A later analysis found that HLA-associated TCR beta chains were more clonally expanded and had lower generation probabilities than equally common non-associated chains. In a later analysis, TCR association rates were found to vary across HLA loci, with the most associated TCRs seen for DRB1 alleles and the fewest for HLA-C alleles. The cohort was sequenced for TCR beta chains only, and without alpha or paired-chain data the features that could be detected were limited. The classifier was reported to diagnose cytomegalovirus status with high specificity and sensitivity in both the original and validation cohorts. It was suggested by the authors that the approach could potentially be generalized to other disease states and immunological phenotypes. When HLA alleles, especially DR and DQ, strongly co-occurred, TCR associations were difficult to assign to individual alleles. The study listed 164 TCR beta chains as associated with cytomegalovirus. Across donors, most TCR sequences were observed very rarely, whereas some public TCRs were present in many individuals. In a later genetic analysis, fewer N-insertions in productive TCRs were reported among donors in an Asian-associated ancestry cluster than the approximately 630-donor mean. An earlier analysis of roughly 570 of the donors showed that most TCR beta V segments appeared in productive rearrangements either about 87% or about 30% of the time, which broadly matched IMGT annotations. Specific HLA alleles were associated with 16,951 TCR beta sequences at a false discovery rate of 0.05 in a later analysis. Because counts were too low, seventeen rarely observed V segments, including chromosome 9 orphons, were excluded from the earlier analysis of roughly 580 of the donors. An association between a missense DCLRE1C variant and V-gene and J-gene trimming of TCR beta chains was found in a later genetic analysis and replicated in an independent cohort.

In total, just over 650 healthy bone marrow donors made up the cohort. At the time of sampling, every cohort member was nominally healthy, though immune exposures that went unrecorded were likely present. The donor tested CMV seronegative, placing the donor among the 350 or so seronegative members of the cohort. A peripheral blood sample was collected from each donor, and TCR beta sequencing was performed on peripheral blood mononuclear cells. Genomic DNA was extracted from the blood cell samples with the Qiagen DNeasy Blood Extraction Kit. The sequenced sample was PBMCs. In this chain, TRBV28 is recombined with TRBJ2-1, and TRBD2 matches 8 of the central bases. This clonotype was sampled from a male donor in good health and CMV-seronegative. The CDR3 here reads CASSSGGDSYNEQFF. Read as DNA, the sequence is TGTGCCAGCAGTTCGGGGGGGGACTCCTACAATGAGCAGTTCTTC.